This T cell receptor (beta chain) appears in the sequencing data of a study of shared clonotypes between healthy human individuals. The CDR3 is 13 residues long. Trimming took 1 base from V and 1 from J, leaving 5 bases between them. Germline loops: CDR1 LGHNA, CDR2 YSLEER. Concerning this clone itself: This same CDR3 is encoded by further DNA sequences in the sample.

Terminally differentiated effector memory CD45RA+ cells were left out of the naive CD8 fraction, which was CD45RO-negative and positively selected for CCR7. The study enrolled healthy HIV-negative adults without recent acute infections or vaccinations as donors. Per sorted-subset replicate PCR, input was roughly 200 ng DNA, representing around 30,000 T cell genomes. This table comes from immunoSEQ multiplex PCR, and its TCRdb copy is limited to in-frame clones, with some not included. This sample carries 2 million or so clones, approximately 95% of them seen once, and the ten largest clones take roughly 1.1%.

Sample: naive CD8+ T cells sorted from blood. This sequence originates from a young man in good health. This sequence joins TRBV4-3 and TRBJ2-7, with no clear D. The chain's CDR3 is CASSQGVSYEQYF. In DNA form, the CDR3 reads TGCGCCAGCAGCCAAGGGGTTTCCTACGAGCAGTACTTC.